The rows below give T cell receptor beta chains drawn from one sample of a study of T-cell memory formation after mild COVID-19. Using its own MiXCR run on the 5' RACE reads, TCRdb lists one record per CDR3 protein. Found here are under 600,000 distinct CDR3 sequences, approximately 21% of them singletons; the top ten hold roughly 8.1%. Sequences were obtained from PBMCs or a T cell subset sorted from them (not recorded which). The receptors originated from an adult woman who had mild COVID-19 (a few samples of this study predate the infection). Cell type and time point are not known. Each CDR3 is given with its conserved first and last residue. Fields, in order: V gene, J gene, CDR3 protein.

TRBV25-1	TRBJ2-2	CASRPQGSGTGELFF
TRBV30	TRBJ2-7	CAWAGTSGSTGAYEQYF
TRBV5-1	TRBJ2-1	CASSALSGGTANEQFF
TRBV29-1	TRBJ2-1	CSVEDLGGEQFF
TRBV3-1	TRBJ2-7	CASSYTGSPYEQYF
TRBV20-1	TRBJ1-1	CSARWGGNTEAFF
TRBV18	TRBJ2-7	CASSPIGASEQYF
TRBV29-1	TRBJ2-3	CSVLTRPSTDTQYF
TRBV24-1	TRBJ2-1	CATSDPALGFGHEQFF
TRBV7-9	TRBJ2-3	CALIDTQYF
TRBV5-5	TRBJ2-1	CASSFRDPTSAGFNEQFF
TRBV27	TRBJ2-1	CASSLLAGGPWNEQFF
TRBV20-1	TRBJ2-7	CSAIPLRDLTLRVQYF
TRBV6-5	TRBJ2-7	CASSYSDVGQGAEEQYF
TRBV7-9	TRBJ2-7	CASQREGMSYEQYF
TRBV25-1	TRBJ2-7	CASSEYEGGERTYEQYF
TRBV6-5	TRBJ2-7	CASSYSGGARSYEQYF
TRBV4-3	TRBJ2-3	CASSQDLVTGTGGTDTQYF
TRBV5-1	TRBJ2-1	CASSPGTSGHEQFF
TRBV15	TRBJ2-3	CATSRGMLTDTQYF
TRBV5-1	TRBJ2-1	CASSAQGMYEQFF
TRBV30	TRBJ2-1	CAWDPGTGVNEQFF
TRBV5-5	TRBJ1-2	CASSFDKYGYTF
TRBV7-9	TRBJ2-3	CASSSGFGAGGKTDTQYF
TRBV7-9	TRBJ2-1	CASSLVSGRVYNEQFF
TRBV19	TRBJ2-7	CASRSGNRLSYEQYF
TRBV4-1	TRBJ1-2	CASSQGGFYGYTF
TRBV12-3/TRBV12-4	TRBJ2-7	CASRFLRGEQYF
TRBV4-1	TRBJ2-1	CASSQELGTAQDNEQFF
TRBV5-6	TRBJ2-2	CASSLVGISGELFF
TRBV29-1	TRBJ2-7	CSVDGGYEQYF
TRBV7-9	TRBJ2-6	CASSGDRSSGANVLTF
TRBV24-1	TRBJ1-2	CATRPNDSLYGYTF
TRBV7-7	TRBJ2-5	CASSSGELAPQETQYF
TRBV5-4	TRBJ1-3	CASRIYGGRSGNTIYF
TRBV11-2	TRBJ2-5	CASRRTSVSQYF
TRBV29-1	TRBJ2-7	CSVEEGPGGYEQYF
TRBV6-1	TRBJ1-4	CASKKFAGPDEKLFF
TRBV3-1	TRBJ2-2	CASSPRSPFYTGELFF
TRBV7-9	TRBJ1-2	CASSSTGVGYGYTF
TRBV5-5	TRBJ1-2	CASSLIDLHTNYGYTF
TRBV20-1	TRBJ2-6	CSARDSTTGANVLTF
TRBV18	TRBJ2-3	CASSPLPGSTDTQYF
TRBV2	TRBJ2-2	CASSEAGGTGELFF
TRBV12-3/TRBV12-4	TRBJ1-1	CASSSLPGGEAFF
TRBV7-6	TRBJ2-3	CASSFWAGGASTDTQYF
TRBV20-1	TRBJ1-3	CSARPGTVGNTIYF
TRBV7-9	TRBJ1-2	CASSLVDRDEDGYTF
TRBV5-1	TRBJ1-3	CASSLVQGLDTIYF
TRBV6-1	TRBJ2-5	CASSEASWGAGETQYF
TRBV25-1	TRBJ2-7	CASSEAESYEQYF